The rows below give T cell receptor beta chains drawn from one sample of a study of glioma-infiltrating T cells after dendritic cell vaccination. The data were produced by immunoSEQ multiplex PCR, yet TCRdb's version contains in-frame clones alone and is incomplete. The sample lists about 94,000 clones; roughly 80% were seen once. Sequencing was performed on blood, taken after dendritic cell vaccination. The receptors come from a human donor with glioblastoma. Each CDR3 is given with its conserved first and last residue. A D gene is named only where the DNA matches it firmly. A row's size may be missing; if present it is once, few, many or a size class.

v_call	j_call	clone_size	d_call	cdr3_nt	cdr3_aa
TRBV19	TRBJ1-2	.	TRBD1	TGTGCCAGTAGTATAGGGGGGACAGAATATGGCTACACCTTC	CASSIGGTEYGYTF
TRBV6-5	TRBJ1-2	.	TRBD1	TGTGCCAGCAGTTATGGACAGGGGCCGTCGTGGGGCTACACCTTC	CASSYGQGPSWGYTF
TRBV2	TRBJ1-4	.	TRBD1	TGTGCCAGCAGGCGGGACAGGGGGGCAACTAATGAAAAACTGTTTTTT	CASRRDRGATNEKLFF
TRBV7-2	TRBJ1-3	few	TRBD1	TGTGCCAGCAGCTCACCCCAACGGACAGGGTACGGAAACACCATATATTTT	CASSSPQRTGYGNTIYF
TRBV27	TRBJ1-1	.	TRBD1	TGTGCCAGCAGTCCTGAAGGACAGGGCTGGAGGGCCGGGAACACTGAAGCTTTCTTT	CASSPEGQGWRAGNTEAFF
TRBV5-1	TRBJ2-1	.	TRBD2	TGCGCCAGCAGCTCCACGGGGACCCCAACTAGCGGGAGGTTTATTGGTGAGCAGTTCTTC	CASSSTGTPTSGRFIGEQFF
TRBV10-1	TRBJ2-5	.	TRBD2	TGCGCCAGCAGTAGTACTAGCGGGACCCAAGAGACCCAGTACTTC	CASSSTSGTQETQYF
TRBV28	TRBJ2-7	.	TRBD1	TGTGCCAGCAGGACAGGGCAAAACTCCTACGAGCAGTACTTC	CASRTGQNSYEQYF
TRBV4-2	TRBJ2-5	.	.	TGTGCCAGCAGCCAAGATTTGGGGACTCCGTACCAAGAGACCCAGTACTTC	CASSQDLGTPYQETQYF
TRBV5-1	TRBJ2-5	.	TRBD2	TGCGCCAGCAGCGCTAATAGCGGGAGCCTAGAGACCCAGTACTTC	CASSANSGSLETQYF